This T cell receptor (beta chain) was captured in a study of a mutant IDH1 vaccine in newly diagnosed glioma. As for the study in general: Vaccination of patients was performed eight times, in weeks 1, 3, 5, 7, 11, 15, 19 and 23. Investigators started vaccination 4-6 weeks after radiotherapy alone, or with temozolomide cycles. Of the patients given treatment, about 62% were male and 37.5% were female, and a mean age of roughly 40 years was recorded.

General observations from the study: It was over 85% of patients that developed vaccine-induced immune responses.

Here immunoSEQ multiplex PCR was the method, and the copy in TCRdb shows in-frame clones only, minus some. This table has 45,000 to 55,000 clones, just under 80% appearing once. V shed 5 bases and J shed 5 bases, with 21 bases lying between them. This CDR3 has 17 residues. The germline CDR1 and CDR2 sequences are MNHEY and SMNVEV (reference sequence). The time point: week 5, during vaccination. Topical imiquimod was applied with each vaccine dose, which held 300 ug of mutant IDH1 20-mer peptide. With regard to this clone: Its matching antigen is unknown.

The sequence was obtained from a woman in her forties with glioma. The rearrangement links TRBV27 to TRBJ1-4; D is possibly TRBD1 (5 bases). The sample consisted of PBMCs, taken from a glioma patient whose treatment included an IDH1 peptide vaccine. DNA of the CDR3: TGTGCCAGCAGTCTCGTAGGTCGCGGGGCCCAAAATGAAAAACTGTTTTTT. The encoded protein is CASSLVGRGAQNEKLFF.